Detailed here is one T cell receptor (beta chain). The data are from a study of blood T cell repertoires in COVID-19. How the authors handled the data: Estimates of nucleated cell counts were drawn from the amplification of reference gene primers. The method was immunoSEQ multiplex PCR; TCRdb's version includes in-frame clones alone and lacks a portion of them. The V and J calls and clone size were taken over from that table, and D and trimming were inferred from the DNA. The table shows approximately 120,000 clones, with more than 70% occurring only once. The sequencing sample was made of peripheral blood. This clonotype was sampled from a woman of 80 years or more with acute or convalescent COVID-19.

CDR3 bases: TGTGCCAGTAGCATCCTTGACAGAAACAATGAGCAGTTCTTC. Its translation is CASSILDRNNEQFF. V gene TRBV19 combines with J gene TRBJ2-1; D perhaps matches TRBD1 (5 bases). Germline V gene lookup returns CDR1 LNHDA and CDR2 SQIVND (reference sequence). The CDR3 has 14 amino acids. Trimming stripped 6 bases from V and 5 bases from J, with 14 bases between.